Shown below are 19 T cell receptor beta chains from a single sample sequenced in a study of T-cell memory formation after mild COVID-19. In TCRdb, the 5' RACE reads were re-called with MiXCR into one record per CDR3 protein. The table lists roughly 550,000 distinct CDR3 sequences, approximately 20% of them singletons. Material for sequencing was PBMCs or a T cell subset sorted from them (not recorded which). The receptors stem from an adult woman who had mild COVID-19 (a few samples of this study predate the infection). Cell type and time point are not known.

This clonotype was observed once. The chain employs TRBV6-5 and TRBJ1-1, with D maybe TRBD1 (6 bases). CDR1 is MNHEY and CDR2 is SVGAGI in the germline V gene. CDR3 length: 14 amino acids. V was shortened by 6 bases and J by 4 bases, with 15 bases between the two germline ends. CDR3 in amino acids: CASRLTGKGTEAFF. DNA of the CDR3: TGTGCCAGCAGGCTAACAGGGAAGGGCACTGAAGCTTTCTTT.

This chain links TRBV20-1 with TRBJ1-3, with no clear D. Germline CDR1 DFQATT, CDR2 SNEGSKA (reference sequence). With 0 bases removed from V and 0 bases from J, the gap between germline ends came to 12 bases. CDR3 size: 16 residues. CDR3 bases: TGCAGTGCTAGAGATACGGAGGACTCCTCTGGAAACACCATATATTTT. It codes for CSARDTEDSSGNTIYF.

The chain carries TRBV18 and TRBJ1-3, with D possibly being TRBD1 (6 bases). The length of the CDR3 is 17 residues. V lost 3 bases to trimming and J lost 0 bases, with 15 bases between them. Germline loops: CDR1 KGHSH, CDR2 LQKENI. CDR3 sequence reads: CASSPLGAISSGNTIYF. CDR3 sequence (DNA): TGTGCCAGCTCACCGCTGGGGGCGATTTCCTCTGGAAACACCATATATTTT.

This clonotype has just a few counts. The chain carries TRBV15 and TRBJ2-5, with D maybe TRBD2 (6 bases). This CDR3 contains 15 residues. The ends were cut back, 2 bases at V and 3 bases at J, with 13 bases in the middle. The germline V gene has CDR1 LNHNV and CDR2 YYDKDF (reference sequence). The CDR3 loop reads CATSRTGTLKETQYF. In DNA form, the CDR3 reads TGTGCCACCAGCAGAACCGGGACTCTCAAAGAGACCCAGTACTTC.

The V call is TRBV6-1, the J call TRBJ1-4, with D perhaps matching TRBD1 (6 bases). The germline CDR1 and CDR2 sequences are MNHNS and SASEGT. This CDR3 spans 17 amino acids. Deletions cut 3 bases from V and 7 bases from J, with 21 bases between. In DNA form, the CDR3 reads TGTGCCAGCAGTGAGTGGGGGGCCGGGACGGCGGGTGAAAAACTGTTTTTT. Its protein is CASSEWGAGTAGEKLFF.

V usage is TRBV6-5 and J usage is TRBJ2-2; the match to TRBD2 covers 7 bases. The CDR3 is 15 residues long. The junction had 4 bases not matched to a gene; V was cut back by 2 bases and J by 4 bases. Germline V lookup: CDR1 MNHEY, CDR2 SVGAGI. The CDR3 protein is CASSYGLVGTGELFF. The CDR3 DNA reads TGTGCCAGCAGTTACGGACTAGTGGGCACCGGGGAGCTGTTTTTT.

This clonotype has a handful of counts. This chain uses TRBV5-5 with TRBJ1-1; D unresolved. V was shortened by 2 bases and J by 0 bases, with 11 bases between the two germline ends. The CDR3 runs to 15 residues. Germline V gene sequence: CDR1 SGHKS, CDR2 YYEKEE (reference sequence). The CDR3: CASSFQADLNTEAFF. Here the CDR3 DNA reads TGTGCCAGCAGCTTTCAAGCAGACCTGAACACTGAAGCTTTCTTT. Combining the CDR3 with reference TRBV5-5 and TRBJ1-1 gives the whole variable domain DAGVTQSPTHLIKTRGQQVTLRCSPISGHKSVSWYQQVLGQGPQFIFQYYEKEERGRGNFPDRFSARQFPNYSSELNVNALLLGDSALYLCASSFQADLNTEAFFGQGTRLTVV.

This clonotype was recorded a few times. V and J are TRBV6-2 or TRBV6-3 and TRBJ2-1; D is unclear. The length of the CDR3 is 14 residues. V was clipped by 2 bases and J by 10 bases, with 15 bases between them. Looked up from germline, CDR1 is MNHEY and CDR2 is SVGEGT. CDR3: CASSYRANVGEQFF. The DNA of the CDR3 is TGTGCCAGCAGTTACCGGGCCAACGTGGGGGAGCAGTTCTTC.

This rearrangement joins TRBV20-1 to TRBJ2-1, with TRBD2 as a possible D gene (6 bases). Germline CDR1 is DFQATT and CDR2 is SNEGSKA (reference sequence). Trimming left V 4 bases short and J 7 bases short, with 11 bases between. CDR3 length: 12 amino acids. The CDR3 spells CSAKAGPNEQFF. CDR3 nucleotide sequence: TGCAGTGCTAAGGCGGGGCCGAATGAGCAGTTCTTC.

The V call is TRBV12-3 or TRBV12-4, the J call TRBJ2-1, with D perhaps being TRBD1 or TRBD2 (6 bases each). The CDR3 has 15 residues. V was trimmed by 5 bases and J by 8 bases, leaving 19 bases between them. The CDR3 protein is CASSPGWGAGDEQFF. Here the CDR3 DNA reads TGTGCCAGCAGTCCCGGGTGGGGGGCCGGCGATGAGCAGTTCTTC.

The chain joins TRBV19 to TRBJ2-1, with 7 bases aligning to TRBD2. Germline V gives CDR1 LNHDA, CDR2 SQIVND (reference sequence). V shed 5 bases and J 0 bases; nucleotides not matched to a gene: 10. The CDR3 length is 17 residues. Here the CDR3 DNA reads TGTGCCAGTAGTCCGAGGGAGGGTACCTCCTCCTACAATGAGCAGTTCTTC. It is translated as CASSPREGTSSYNEQFF.

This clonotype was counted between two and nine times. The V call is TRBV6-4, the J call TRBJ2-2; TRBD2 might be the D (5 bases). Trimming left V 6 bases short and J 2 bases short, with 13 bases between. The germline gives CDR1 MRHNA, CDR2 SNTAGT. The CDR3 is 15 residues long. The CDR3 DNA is TGTGCCAGCAGCGAGGGCATCTTTAACACCGGGGAGCTGTTTTTT. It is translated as CASSEGIFNTGELFF.

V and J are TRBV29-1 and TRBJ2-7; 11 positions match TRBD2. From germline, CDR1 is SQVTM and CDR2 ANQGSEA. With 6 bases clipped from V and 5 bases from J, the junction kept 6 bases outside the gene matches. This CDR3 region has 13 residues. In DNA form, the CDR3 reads TGCAGCGTCTTAGCGGGAGGGCAGAACGAGCAGTACTTC. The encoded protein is CSVLAGGQNEQYF.

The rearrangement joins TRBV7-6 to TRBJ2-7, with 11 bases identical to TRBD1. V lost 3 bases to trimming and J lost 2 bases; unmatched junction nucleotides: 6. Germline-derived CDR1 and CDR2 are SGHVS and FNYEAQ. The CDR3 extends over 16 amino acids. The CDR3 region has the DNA TGTGCCAGCAGCTTGGGGGAGGGACAGGGGGCCTACGAGCAGTACTTC. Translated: CASSLGEGQGAYEQYF.

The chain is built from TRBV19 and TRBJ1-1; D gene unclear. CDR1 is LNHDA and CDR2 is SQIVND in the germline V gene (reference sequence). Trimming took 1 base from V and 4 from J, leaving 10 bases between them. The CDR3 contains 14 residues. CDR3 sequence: CASSIGKAGTEAFF. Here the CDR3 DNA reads TGTGCCAGTAGTATAGGGAAAGCGGGCACTGAAGCTTTCTTT.

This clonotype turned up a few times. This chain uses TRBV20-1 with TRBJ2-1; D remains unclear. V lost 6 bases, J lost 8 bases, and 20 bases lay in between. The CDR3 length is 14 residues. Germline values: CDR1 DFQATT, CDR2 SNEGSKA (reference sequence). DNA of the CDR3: TGCAGTGCCCATGGCCTGGCACTCAGCGATGAGCAGTTCTTC. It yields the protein CSAHGLALSDEQFF.

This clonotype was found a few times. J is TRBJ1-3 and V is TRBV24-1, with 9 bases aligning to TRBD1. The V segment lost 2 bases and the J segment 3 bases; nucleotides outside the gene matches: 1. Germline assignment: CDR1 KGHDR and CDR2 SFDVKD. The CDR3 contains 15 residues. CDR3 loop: CATSDSTGGGNTIYF. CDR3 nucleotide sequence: TGTGCCACCAGTGATTCGACAGGGGGTGGAAACACCATATATTTT.

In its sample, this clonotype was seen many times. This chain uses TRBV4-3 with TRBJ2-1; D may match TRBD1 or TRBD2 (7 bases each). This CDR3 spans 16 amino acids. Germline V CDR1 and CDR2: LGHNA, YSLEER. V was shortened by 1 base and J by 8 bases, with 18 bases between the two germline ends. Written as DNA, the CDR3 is TGCGCCAGCAGCCAAGGGGTTAGACAGGGAGGGGATGAGCAGTTCTTC. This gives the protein CASSQGVRQGGDEQFF.

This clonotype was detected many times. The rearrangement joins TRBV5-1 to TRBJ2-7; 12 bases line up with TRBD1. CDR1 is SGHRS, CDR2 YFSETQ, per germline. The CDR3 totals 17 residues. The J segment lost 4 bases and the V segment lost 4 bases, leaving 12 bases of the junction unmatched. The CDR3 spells CASSPEDRDRGRYEQYF. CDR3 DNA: TGCGCCAGCAGCCCCGAAGACCGGGACAGGGGGCGATACGAGCAGTACTTC.